What follows describes a single T cell receptor (beta chain). Antigen unknown. The libraries of TRB cDNA were constructed through 5' RACE using UMI labels. TCRdb reprocessed the 5' RACE reads and reports one entry per CDR3 protein, with no DNA. The sample table sets out about 40,000 distinct CDR3 sequences. The sample belongs to a study of CXCR3-negative and CXCR3-positive naive CD8 T cells. General study results and limits: Whereas memory cells differed, naive CXCR3-negative and CXCR3-positive cells shared similar TRBV-TRBJ usage. Sequencing showed both naive subsets with comparably high diversity, and memory CD8+ cells much lower.

The CDR3 spans 16 residues. Germline V gene lookup returns CDR1 SGHTA and CDR2 FQGTGA. The rearrangement links TRBV7-3 to TRBJ2-1; TCRdb outputs TRBD2, but without DNA this stays unchecked. Sequencing used memory CD8+ T cells from blood. This sequence was found in a human donor in good health. Some clones in this sample may be carry-over from other donors' samples. The CDR3 protein is CASSPLVGPTYNEQFF. The complete variable domain, with remaining parts taken from reference TRBV7-3 and TRBJ2-1, reads GAGVSQTPSNKVTEKGKYVELRCDPISGHTALYWYRQSLGQGPEFLIYFQGTGAADDSGLPNDRFFAVRPEGSVSTLKIQRTERGDSAVYLCASSPLVGPTYNEQFFGPGTRLTVL.